These 5 T cell receptor beta chains were sequenced from one sample in a study of cytomegalovirus exposure and HLA in healthy donors. PCR involved 60 Vbeta and 13 Jbeta primers. Produced via immunoSEQ multiplex PCR; TCRdb's table is partial and in-frame only. This sample carries around 50,000 clones, with under 2.5% going to the ten biggest clones. The sample was PBMCs. The receptors stem from a woman aged 40 to 50 in good health and CMV-seronegative.

The chain links TRBV7-2 to TRBJ1-1; D unresolved. The CDR3 extends over 14 amino acids. Germline-derived CDR1 and CDR2 are SGHTA and FQGNSA. The V end was cut by 5 bases, the J end by 4 bases, with 14 bases between. CDR3: CASSIRRAGTEAFF. In nucleotides, the CDR3 is TGTGCCAGCAGCATCCGGAGGGCCGGCACTGAAGCTTTCTTT.

Notes on this clone: One junction end disagrees with the germline gene, perhaps due to a read error. J is TRBJ2-3 and V is TRBV4-2; 15 nucleotides match TRBD2. CDR3 length: 17 amino acids. Germline V gene sequence: CDR1 LGHNA, CDR2 YNFKEQ. The CDR3 DNA sequence: TGTGCCAGCAGCCAGGACGGACTAGCGGGGGGGCCAGATAAGCAGTATTTT. Translation gives CASSQDGLAGGPDKQYF.

In DNA form, the CDR3 reads TGTGCCAGCTCACCCGGGGGGACCGGGGAGCTGTTTTTT. This sequence encodes CASSPGGTGELFF. The V gene is TRBV18, the J gene TRBJ2-2; TRBD2 agrees at 7 bases. Germline V CDR1 and CDR2: KGHSH, LQKENI. The CDR3 has 13 amino acids. V lost 3 bases, J lost 5 bases, and 0 bases stayed unmatched.

The chain links TRBV6-6 to TRBJ1-2; 7 bases fit TRBD1. CDR1 is MNHNY, CDR2 SVGAGI, per germline (reference sequence). CDR3 size: 15 residues. Trimming at V came to 2 bases and at J to 5 bases, leaving 8 bases not matched to a gene. CDR3 in DNA: TGTGCCAGCAGTTACAGGGACAGCCCAACTTATGGCTACACCTTC. Translating gives CASSYRDSPTYGYTF.

The chain carries TRBV7-2 and TRBJ2-7; 8 positions match TRBD1. Germline V gene sequence: CDR1 SGHTA, CDR2 FQGNSA. This CDR3 spans 14 amino acids. The ends lost 1 base at V and 3 bases at J; junction bases unmatched: 2. The CDR3 protein is CASSLGGQGYEQYF. In nucleotides, the CDR3 is TGTGCCAGCAGCTTAGGCGGACAGGGCTACGAGCAGTACTTC.